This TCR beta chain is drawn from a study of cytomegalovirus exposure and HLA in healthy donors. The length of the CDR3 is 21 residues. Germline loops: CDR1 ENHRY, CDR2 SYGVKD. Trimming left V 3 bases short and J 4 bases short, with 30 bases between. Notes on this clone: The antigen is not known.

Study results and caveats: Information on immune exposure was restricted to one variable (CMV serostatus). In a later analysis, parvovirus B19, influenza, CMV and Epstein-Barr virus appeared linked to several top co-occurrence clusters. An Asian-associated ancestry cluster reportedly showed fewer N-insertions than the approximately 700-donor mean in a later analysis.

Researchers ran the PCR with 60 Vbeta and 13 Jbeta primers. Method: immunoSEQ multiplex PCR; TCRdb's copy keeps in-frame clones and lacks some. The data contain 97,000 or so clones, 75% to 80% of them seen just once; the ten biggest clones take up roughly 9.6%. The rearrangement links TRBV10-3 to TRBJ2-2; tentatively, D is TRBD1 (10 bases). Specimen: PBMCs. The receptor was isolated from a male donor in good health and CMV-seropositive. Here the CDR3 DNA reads TGTGCCATCAGTGAAAGACAGGGGGCACGGTCAGCGGGAGGAGGCACCGGGGAGCTGTTTTTT. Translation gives CAISERQGARSAGGGTGELFF.